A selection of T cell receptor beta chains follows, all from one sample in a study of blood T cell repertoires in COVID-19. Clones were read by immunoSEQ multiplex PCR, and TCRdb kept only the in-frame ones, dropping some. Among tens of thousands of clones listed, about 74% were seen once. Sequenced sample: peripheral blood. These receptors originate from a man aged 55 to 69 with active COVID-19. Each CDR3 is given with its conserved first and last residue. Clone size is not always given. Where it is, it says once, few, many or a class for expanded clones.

CDR3aa: CASSSLRREPYGYTF; abundance: few; v_gene: TRBV11-2; j_gene: TRBJ1-2
CDR3aa: CASSIGQASSYEQYF; abundance: NA; v_gene: TRBV19; j_gene: TRBJ2-7
CDR3aa: CASSSLEEYGYTF; abundance: NA; v_gene: TRBV12-3/TRBV12-4; j_gene: TRBJ1-2
CDR3aa: CASSSEGYGYTF; abundance: NA; v_gene: TRBV5-4; j_gene: TRBJ1-2
CDR3aa: CASSLGTPNTEAFF; abundance: NA; v_gene: TRBV27; j_gene: TRBJ1-1
CDR3aa: CASGAHGAEKLFF; abundance: NA; v_gene: TRBV28; j_gene: TRBJ1-4
CDR3aa: CASSPTDRGFLSNTGELFF; abundance: NA; v_gene: TRBV11-3; j_gene: TRBJ2-2
CDR3aa: CSVEGGGHTEAFF; abundance: once; v_gene: TRBV29-1; j_gene: TRBJ1-1
CDR3aa: CASSLRDRVHGYTF; abundance: NA; v_gene: TRBV19; j_gene: TRBJ1-2
CDR3aa: CASSQEVVGRGGSGNTIYF; abundance: NA; v_gene: TRBV4-3; j_gene: TRBJ1-3
CDR3aa: CASSPQGAGGRSYEQYF; abundance: few; v_gene: TRBV5-6; j_gene: TRBJ2-7
CDR3aa: CASSQGLAGAQETQYF; abundance: NA; v_gene: TRBV4-3; j_gene: TRBJ2-5
CDR3aa: CASSEGGLNYGYTF; abundance: NA; v_gene: TRBV6-1; j_gene: TRBJ1-2
CDR3aa: CASSLDSWGYTF; abundance: NA; v_gene: TRBV5-4; j_gene: TRBJ1-2
CDR3aa: CASSQDRGVNSPLHF; abundance: NA; v_gene: TRBV4-3; j_gene: TRBJ1-6
CDR3aa: CALSTGSNQPQHF; abundance: NA; v_gene: TRBV10-3; j_gene: TRBJ1-5